These 9 T cell receptor beta chains share one sample of origin, sequenced in a study of cytomegalovirus exposure and HLA in healthy donors. The PCR had 60 Vbeta and 13 Jbeta primers. The repertoire was sequenced with immunoSEQ multiplex PCR; TCRdb's copy has only in-frame clones and lacks some. The table has approximately 32,000 clones, more than 85% seen once. The sequencing sample was made of PBMCs. The receptors shown here come from a woman aged 18-29 years in good health and CMV-seronegative.

V usage is TRBV4-3 and J usage is TRBJ1-6; maybe TRBD1 (6 bases). Germline CDR1 reads LGHNA; CDR2 reads YSLEER. The V end was cut by 1 base, the J end by 5 bases, with 9 bases between. The CDR3 has 15 amino acids. The chain's CDR3 is CASSQAQGNNSPLHF. CDR3 DNA sequence: TGCGCCAGCAGCCAAGCCCAGGGGAATAATTCACCCCTCCACTTT.

In this sample, this clone turned up a few times. V and J are TRBV6-4 and TRBJ2-2; the D is unclear. The V gene's germline CDR1 is MRHNA and CDR2 SNTAGT. The CDR3 runs to 16 residues. Between the trimmed V and J ends, which lost 6 bases and 0 bases, there was a span of 14 bases. CDR3 sequence: CASSPLDGSNTGELFF. The CDR3 DNA reads as TGTGCCAGCAGCCCCCTCGACGGGTCGAACACCGGGGAGCTGTTTTTT.

The V gene is TRBV28, the J gene TRBJ1-4; D is perhaps TRBD1 (5 bases). V was shortened by 2 bases and J by 0 bases, with 10 bases between the two germline ends. This CDR3 has 16 residues. Germline CDR1 MDHEN, CDR2 SYDVKM. CDR3 DNA sequence: TGTGCCAGCAGTTTACGCGGGGCAGCAACTAATGAAAAACTGTTTTTT. Translating gives CASSLRGAATNEKLFF.

The chain employs TRBV30 and TRBJ2-5; tentatively, D is TRBD1 (6 bases). The CDR3 extends over 15 amino acids. In germline, CDR1 is GTSNPN, CDR2 SVGIG (reference sequence). V lost 3 bases and J 2 bases, leaving 16 bases between the germline ends. CDR3 amino acids: CAWSRLLQGQETQYF. The CDR3 bases are TGTGCCTGGAGCCGCCTCCTACAGGGTCAAGAGACCCAGTACTTC. The full variable domain, with the rest looked up from reference TRBV30 and TRBJ2-5, is SQTIHQWPATLVQPVGSPLSLECTVEGTSNPNLYWYRQAAGRGLQLLFYSVGIGQISSEVPQNLSASRPQDRQFILSSKKLLLSDSGFYLCAWSRLLQGQETQYFGPGTRLLVL.

The chain employs TRBV18 and TRBJ2-3; 12 nucleotides align to TRBD2. Per germline, CDR1 KGHSH and CDR2 LQKENI. The V and J ends lost 5 bases and 1 base, in that order; junction bases with no gene match: 13. CDR3 length: 19 residues. CDR3 sequence: CASSATGASGRARTDTQYF. The CDR3 DNA reads as TGTGCCAGCTCAGCAACAGGGGCTAGCGGGAGGGCCCGCACAGATACGCAGTATTTT.

This chain connects TRBV28 to TRBJ2-7; 9 bases line up with TRBD1. This CDR3 has 14 residues. Losses at the gene ends were 5 bases for V and 7 bases for J; bases not matched to a gene: 9. The V gene's germline CDR1 is MDHEN and CDR2 SYDVKM. The CDR3, as DNA: TGTGCCAGCAGTGCCGACAGGGGGGTCAGGGAGCAGTACTTC. Its translation: CASSADRGVREQYF.

The CDR3 DNA follows: TGCGCCAGCAGCCCGGGACAGGGGGACACAGATACGCAGTATTTT. This translates into CASSPGQGDTDTQYF. This chain connects TRBV5-1 to TRBJ2-3; TRBD1 matches at 11 bases. The germline V gene has CDR1 SGHRS and CDR2 YFSETQ. The trim removed 4 bases at V and 2 bases at J, leaving 3 bases unmatched. The CDR3 covers 15 residues.

The J gene is TRBJ2-2, the V gene TRBV5-8, with TRBD2 as a possible D gene (5 bases). The length of the CDR3 is 16 residues. The germline V gene has CDR1 SGHTS and CDR2 YDEGEE. The V gene lost 0 bases and the J gene lost 5 bases, with 14 bases spanning the gap. This CDR3 reads CASSLVRGSNTGELFF. Written as DNA, the CDR3 is TGTGCCAGCAGCTTGGTCCGGGGATCTAATACCGGGGAGCTGTTTTTT.

CDR3 in DNA: TGCGCCAGCAGCGCGCTAATATCCCGGGAAGACTCTAAAGCTTTCTTT. Amino acid sequence: CASSALISREDSKAFF. J is TRBJ1-1 and V is TRBV4-1, with unresolved D. Deletions cut 5 bases from V and 9 bases from J, with 25 bases between. Germline V gene lookup returns CDR1 MGHRA and CDR2 YSYEKL. The CDR3 is made up of 16 amino acids.